This entry features one T cell receptor (beta chain) sequence. Profiled with immunoSEQ multiplex PCR; TCRdb holds only in-frame clones, not every one. The sample consists of hundreds of thousands of clones, 75% to 90% of them appearing once. The data originate from a study of blood T cell repertoires in COVID-19. Germline V gene lookup returns CDR1 LGHDT and CDR2 YNNKEL (reference sequence). The ends lost 3 bases at V and 7 bases at J; junction bases unmatched: 19. This CDR3 is 18 amino acids long. Those enrolled, adults aged roughly 18 to 89 years, came from about two dozen US areas. The sample was PBMCs or T cells enriched from blood (not recorded which). The chain couples TRBV3-1 (or the pseudogene TRBV3-2) to TRBJ2-3, with 7 bases that match TRBD2. This receptor was obtained from a man between 45 and 60 years old who had been exposed to COVID-19. CDR3 sequence (DNA): TGTGCCAGCAGCCACCTAGCCGACCCCGGGAGGATAAGTCATACGCAGTATTTT. Its protein product is CASSHLADPGRISHTQYF.